Following are 17 T cell receptor beta chains from one sample sequenced in a study of T-cell memory formation after mild COVID-19. Via MiXCR, TCRdb re-called the 5' RACE reads, giving one row per CDR3 protein. This repertoire shows 300,000 to 400,000 distinct CDR3 sequences, around 15% found once; its top ten account for approximately 20%. Sequencing was performed on PBMCs or a T cell subset sorted from them (not recorded which). The receptors were sampled from a man aged 18-30 years who had mild COVID-19 (a few samples of this study predate the infection). Cell type and time point are not known.

CDR3 residues: CASSLVTGYQETQYF. CDR3 nucleotides: TGTGCCAGCAGCTTAGTAACGGGGTACCAAGAGACCCAGTACTTC. The J gene is TRBJ2-5, the V gene TRBV7-2; possibly TRBD2 for D (5 bases). Trimming took 1 base from V and 0 from J, leaving 9 bases between them. Germline loops: CDR1 SGHTA, CDR2 FQGNSA. This CDR3 is built from 15 residues.

This clonotype appeared many times. The chain links TRBV7-2 to TRBJ2-1, with 9 bases identical to TRBD1. V trimming: 9 bases; J trimming: 3 bases; junction bases outside the gene matches: 9. From germline, CDR1 is SGHTA and CDR2 FQGNSA. The CDR3 loop spans 15 amino acids. The chain's CDR3 is CASELTGQGYNEQFF. The CDR3 DNA is TGTGCCAGTGAGCTTACGGGACAGGGCTACAATGAGCAGTTCTTC.

There are many counts of this clonotype. The gene calls are TRBV5-6 and TRBJ2-4; either TRBD1 or TRBD2 may fit D (6 bases each). Germline-derived CDR1 and CDR2 are SGHDT and YYEEEE. The CDR3 sequence is 13 residues long. The germline V and J ends were trimmed by 2 bases and 6 bases, with 9 bases remaining between them. This CDR3 reads CASSFKGGNIQYF. The CDR3, as DNA: TGTGCCAGCAGCTTTAAGGGGGGAAACATTCAGTACTTC.

This clonotype was counted a few times. The chain has TRBV3-1 and TRBJ1-3; D call uncertain. Germline CDR1 and CDR2: LGHDT and YNNKEL (reference sequence). V dropped 2 bases and J dropped 1 base, with 6 bases sitting between them. The CDR3 contains 14 residues. CDR3 in amino acids: CASSQLESGNTIYF. The CDR3 DNA reads TGTGCCAGCAGCCAATTGGAGTCTGGAAACACCATATATTTT.

This clonotype was found many times. This sequence joins TRBV3-1 and TRBJ2-3; the D gene is possibly TRBD1 (5 bases). The V gene's germline CDR1 is LGHDT and CDR2 YNNKEL (reference sequence). V was shortened by 10 bases and J by 3 bases, with 29 bases between the two germline ends. This CDR3 region has 18 residues. The CDR3 DNA follows: TGTGCCACCTCCGGGCCGATCCGCAGGGATATAGGAACAGATACGCAGTATTTT. Residues: CATSGPIRRDIGTDTQYF.

There are a few counts of this clonotype. The CDR3 DNA reads as TGCGCCAGCAGCTGGTTAGCTAGGGGACAAACCAACACTGAAGCTTTCTTT. Its translation is CASSWLARGQTNTEAFF. The rearrangement uses TRBV5-1 and TRBJ1-1; a weak D match, TRBD1 (6 bases). V dropped 3 bases and J dropped 2 bases, with 20 bases sitting between them. CDR1 and CDR2 (germline): SGHRS, YFSETQ. The CDR3 has 17 amino acids.

The chain combines TRBV10-3 with TRBJ1-2, with a possible D match to TRBD1 (6 bases). The germline V gene has CDR1 ENHRY and CDR2 SYGVKD. CDR3 size: 16 residues. V gave up 5 bases and J gave up 3 bases, with 19 bases separating them. Written as DNA, the CDR3 is TGTGCCATCAGTTCCCCTGCAGGGGCGTGGGACTATGGCTACACCTTC. It is translated as CAISSPAGAWDYGYTF.

This clonotype was seen more than once but under ten times. V usage is TRBV5-6 and J usage is TRBJ1-6, with TRBD1 identical over 9 bases. The length of the CDR3 is 15 residues. Germline CDR1 is SGHDT and CDR2 is YYEEEE. V lost 3 bases, J lost 6 bases, and 4 bases stayed unmatched. CDR3 DNA: TGTGCCAGCAGCTACGGACAGGGGCCTAATTCACCCCTCCACTTT. The encoded protein is CASSYGQGPNSPLHF.

This clonotype was observed many times. CDR3 residues: CASSQDRDYGYTF. The CDR3 nucleotides read TGCGCCAGCAGCCAAGACAGGGACTATGGCTACACCTTC. The V and J genes are TRBV4-1 and TRBJ1-2; tentatively, D is TRBD1 (5 bases). From germline, CDR1 is MGHRA and CDR2 YSYEKL. Trimming stripped 0 bases from V and 3 bases from J, with 5 bases between. This CDR3 spans 13 amino acids.

CDR3 region: CASSYTGPNYEQYV. DNA of the CDR3: TGTGCCAGCAGTTACACGGGACCGAACTACGAGCAGTACGTC. This chain connects TRBV6-2 or TRBV6-3 to TRBJ2-7; D tentatively reads TRBD1 or TRBD2 (5 bases each). This CDR3 region has 14 residues. Germline V gene sequence: CDR1 MNHEY, CDR2 SVGEGT. V gave up 2 bases and J gave up 3 bases, with 11 bases separating them.

Many counts were recorded for this clonotype. The chain couples TRBV7-2 to TRBJ1-6; weak D call: TRBD1 (6 bases). With 1 base removed from V and 2 bases from J, the gap between germline ends came to 15 bases. Looked up from germline, CDR1 is SGHTA and CDR2 is FQGNSA. CDR3 length: 18 amino acids. The CDR3 spells CASSLGRGRGAYNSPLHF. CDR3 coding DNA: TGTGCCAGCAGCTTAGGAAGGGGGAGGGGAGCCTATAATTCACCCCTCCACTTT.

This clonotype was seen a few times. The chain links TRBV12-3 or TRBV12-4 to TRBJ1-1, with D perhaps matching TRBD1 (5 bases). The CDR3 is 13 amino acids. V was pared by 7 bases and J by 4 bases, with 13 bases between. The CDR3 DNA reads as TGTGCCAGCACTTCGTCCGGGGGCACTGAAGCTTTCTTT. Encoded protein: CASTSSGGTEAFF.

This clonotype was found a few times. This chain uses TRBV20-1 with TRBJ2-5; D perhaps matches TRBD2 (6 bases). V was clipped by 0 bases and J by 0 bases, with 14 bases between them. The germline V gene has CDR1 DFQATT and CDR2 SNEGSKA (reference sequence). The CDR3 runs to 16 residues. This CDR3 is CSARDPGTPYQETQYF. The CDR3 bases are TGCAGTGCTAGAGACCCCGGGACTCCCTACCAAGAGACCCAGTACTTC.

This rearrangement joins TRBV5-1 to TRBJ2-3; the D is unclear. V shed 3 bases and J shed 1 base, with 9 bases lying between them. The CDR3 spans 14 residues. Germline V gene data show CDR1 as SGHRS and CDR2 as YFSETQ. The CDR3: CASSSVPGTDTQYF. The CDR3, as DNA: TGCGCCAGCAGCTCTGTCCCCGGCACAGATACGCAGTATTTT.

The chain links TRBV7-2 to TRBJ1-2, with no clear D. V was clipped by 5 bases and J by 1 base, with 8 bases between them. The CDR3 loop spans 13 amino acids. Germline-derived CDR1 and CDR2 are SGHTA and FQGNSA. Here the CDR3 DNA reads TGTGCCAGCAGCCGGAGAGTTAACTATGGCTACACCTTC. Translated, it gives CASSRRVNYGYTF.

J is TRBJ2-3 and V is TRBV10-3; D may be TRBD2 (5 bases). Trimming took off 6 bases at V and 1 base at J, with 17 bases between the two ends. The length of the CDR3 is 16 residues. Per the germline V gene, CDR1 is ENHRY and CDR2 is SYGVKD. CDR3 sequence (DNA): TGTGCCATCAGGGACCCAGCGGAGTGGGGCACAGATACGCAGTATTTT. Its protein is CAIRDPAEWGTDTQYF.

V is TRBV7-8 and J is TRBJ2-7; 8 nucleotides agree with TRBD1. The CDR3 contains 17 residues. Germline CDR1 and CDR2: SGHVS and FQNEAQ. Germline trimming cut 5 bases from V and 1 base from J; bases unmatched to any gene: 13. DNA of the CDR3: TGTGCCAGCAGCGCTAGTTACCGGGACAGGATATCCTACGAGCAGTACGTC. This gives the protein CASSASYRDRISYEQYV.